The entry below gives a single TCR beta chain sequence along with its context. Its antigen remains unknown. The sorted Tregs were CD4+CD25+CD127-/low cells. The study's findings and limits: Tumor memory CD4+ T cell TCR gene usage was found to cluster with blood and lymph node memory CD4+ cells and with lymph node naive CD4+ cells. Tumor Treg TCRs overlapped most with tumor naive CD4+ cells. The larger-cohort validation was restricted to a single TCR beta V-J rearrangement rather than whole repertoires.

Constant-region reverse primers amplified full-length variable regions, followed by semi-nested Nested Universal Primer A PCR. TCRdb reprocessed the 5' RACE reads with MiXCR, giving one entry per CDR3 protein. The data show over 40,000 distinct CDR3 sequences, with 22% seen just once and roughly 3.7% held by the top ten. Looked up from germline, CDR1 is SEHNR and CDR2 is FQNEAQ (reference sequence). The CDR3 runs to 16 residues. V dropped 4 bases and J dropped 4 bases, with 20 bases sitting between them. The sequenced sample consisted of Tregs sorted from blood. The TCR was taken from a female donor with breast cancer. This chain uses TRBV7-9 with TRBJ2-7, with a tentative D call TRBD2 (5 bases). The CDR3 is CASSSPLPGSGYEQYF. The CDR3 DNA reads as TGTGCCAGCAGCTCCCCTCTACCCGGGTCGGGATACGAGCAGTACTTC.